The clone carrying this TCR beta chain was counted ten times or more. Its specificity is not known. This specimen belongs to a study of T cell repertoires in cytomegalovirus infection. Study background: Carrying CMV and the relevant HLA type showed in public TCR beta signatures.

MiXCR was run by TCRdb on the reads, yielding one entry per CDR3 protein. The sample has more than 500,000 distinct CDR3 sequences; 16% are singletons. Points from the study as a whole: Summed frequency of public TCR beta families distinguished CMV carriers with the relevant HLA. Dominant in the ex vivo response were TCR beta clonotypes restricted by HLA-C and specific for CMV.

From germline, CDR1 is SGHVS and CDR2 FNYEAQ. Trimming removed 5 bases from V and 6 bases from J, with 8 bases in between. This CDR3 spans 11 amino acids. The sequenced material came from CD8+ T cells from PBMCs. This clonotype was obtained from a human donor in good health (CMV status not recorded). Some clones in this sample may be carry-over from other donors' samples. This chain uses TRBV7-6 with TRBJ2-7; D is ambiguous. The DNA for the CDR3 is TGTGCCAGCAGCCCGTCTCTCGAGCAGTACTTC. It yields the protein CASSPSLEQYF.